Below, 6 T cell receptor beta chains from the same sample are listed, as sequenced in a study of blood T cell repertoires in COVID-19. The data were produced by immunoSEQ multiplex PCR, yet TCRdb's version contains in-frame clones alone and is incomplete. The sample lists about 170,000 clones; about nine tenths were seen once. Sequenced: peripheral blood. The source of these receptors is a man aged 60-69 years with acute or convalescent COVID-19.

V is TRBV11-3 and J is TRBJ2-1; 8 bases are shared with TRBD2. Germline trimming cut 5 bases from V and 0 bases from J; bases unmatched to any gene: 12. The CDR3 is 18 amino acids. The germline V gene has CDR1 SGHNT and CDR2 YENEEA. The CDR3 loop is CASSQGAGGRSSYNEQFF. The DNA for the CDR3 is TGTGCCAGCAGCCAAGGTGCGGGGGGCCGTAGCTCCTACAATGAGCAGTTCTTC. Combining the CDR3 with reference TRBV11-3 and TRBJ2-1 gives the whole variable domain EAGVVQSPRYKIIEKKQPVAFWCNPISGHNTLYWYLQNLGQGPELLIRYENEEAVDDSQLPKDRFSAERLKGVDSTLKIQPAELGDSAVYLCASSQGAGGRSSYNEQFFGPGTRLTVL.

The rearrangement uses TRBV7-2 and TRBJ1-2, with 7 nucleotides matching TRBD1. CDR1 SGHTA and CDR2 FQGNSA come from the germline V gene. V lost 3 bases and J lost 3; bases outside the gene matches: 4. This CDR3 comprises 14 residues. CDR3 DNA: TGTGCCAGCAGCTTGGACAGGAGAGACTATGGCTACACCTTC. Amino acid sequence: CASSLDRRDYGYTF.

This chain joins TRBV15 and TRBJ1-1, with a tentative D call TRBD1 (6 bases). Germline V gene sequence: CDR1 LNHNV, CDR2 YYDKDF (reference sequence). This CDR3 has 17 residues. Trimming stripped 3 bases from V and 1 base from J, with 18 bases between. The CDR3 is CATSSLHSGHSNTEAFF. As DNA, the CDR3 is TGTGCCACCAGCAGTCTCCATTCGGGACACTCGAACACTGAAGCTTTCTTT.

The chain recombines TRBV7-9 with TRBJ2-1, with 8 bases matching TRBD2. Germline CDR1 and CDR2: SEHNR and FQNEAQ (reference sequence). This CDR3 is built from 16 residues. V was pared by 1 base and J by 9 bases, with 11 bases of the junction left unmatched. The CDR3 reads CASSLDASGSRIEQFF. In DNA, the CDR3 is TGTGCCAGCAGCTTAGACGCTAGCGGGTCGAGGATTGAGCAGTTCTTC.

V and J are TRBV7-9 and TRBJ1-2; TRBD1 might be the D (6 bases). The ends were cut back, 5 bases at V and 2 bases at J, with 18 bases in the middle. This CDR3 region has 16 residues. Germline V gene data show CDR1 as SEHNR and CDR2 as FQNEAQ (reference sequence). CDR3 coding DNA: TGTGCCAGCAGCCCAGGGACAAGGGGCCTAAACTATGGCTACACCTTC. This encodes CASSPGTRGLNYGYTF. The complete variable domain, with remaining parts taken from reference TRBV7-9 and TRBJ1-2, reads DTGVSQNPRHKITKRGQNVTFRCDPISEHNRLYWYRQTLGQGPEFLTYFQNEAQLEKSRLLSDRFSAERPKGSFSTLEIQRTEQGDSAMYLCASSPGTRGLNYGYTFGSGTRLTVV.

This chain uses TRBV19 with TRBJ1-5, with D possibly being TRBD1 (5 bases). Trimming left V 10 bases short and J 4 bases short, with 14 bases between. Germline V gene lookup returns CDR1 LNHDA and CDR2 SQIVND (reference sequence). CDR3 size: 13 residues. The CDR3 region is CATSGGRNQPQHF. In DNA form, the CDR3 reads TGTGCCACCTCGGGGGGAAGGAATCAGCCCCAGCATTTT. The entire variable domain, with the rest obtained from reference TRBV19 and TRBJ1-5, is as follows: DGGITQSPKYLFRKEGQNVTLSCEQNLNHDAMYWYRQDPGQGLRLIYYSQIVNDFQKGDIAEGYSVSREKKESFPLTVTSAQKNPTAFYLCATSGGRNQPQHFGDGTRLSIL.